This T cell receptor beta chain comes out of a study of T cell responses to AZD1222 COVID-19 vaccine (dated by TCRdb to the early 2020s). About the investigation overall: AZD1222 recipients given second doses at about 4 weeks or at about 12 weeks were pooled, since spike-specific TCR depth and breadth were not found to differ between the two schedules. TCR sequencing covered over 230 trial participants: 200 to 220 given two doses of AZD1222 and approximately 26 given two doses of MenACWY control vaccine. Enrollment into the trials was organized by age into subgroups of 18-55, 56-69 and 70-plus years, and those subgroups contained approximately 160, 26 and 62 TCR-sequenced participants, respectively.

Broad study findings and their caveats: Conclusions about previously exposed vaccinees are limited, since just five or six AZD1222 recipients were seropositive for SARS-CoV-2 at baseline. Nearly half of unique spike-specific TCRs reportedly recognized epitopes outside regions mutated in the B.1.351 and B.1.1.7 variants. No day 14 peak-response samples were available, so repertoires were characterized only after the peak T cell response. The whole spike protein was spanned by vaccine-associated CD4 TCRs, and dominant responses were seen in regions 160-218 and 743-854. Participants were mostly white British and included more females than males, and it was suggested by the authors that clonal diversity may have been underestimated. Spike-specific TCR breadth and depth rose significantly after two AZD1222 doses compared with day 0 and with MenACWY recipients. In the small 56-69-year group, the increase in depth fell short of significance, most likely because of low power.

This clone occurred once. Its antigen is currently not known. No per-base quality is available; no much larger clone lies one base away. The CDR3 regions of human TCRbeta chains were analyzed by immunosequencing. Regarding the original processing steps: Repertoire TCRs were checked for matches against a reference library of SARS-CoV-2-specific TCRs that had been generated using the MIRA antigen-specificity platform. Breadth was defined as the fraction of unique TCRs that were SARS-CoV-2-associated. Depth was defined as the fraction of total T cells that were SARS-CoV-2-associated. Using the MIRA data, each spike-specific TCR was mapped to the spike region that the TCR reacts to and placed in a CD4 or CD8 class. Log10-transformed breadth and depth values were compared by one-way ANOVA with Sidak's multiple comparisons tests. TCRdb retrieved this table from immuneACCESS and kept in-frame rearrangements only. Not all clones are present; in checked studies, unresolved V genes account for under half, and no reason is known for the remainder. For V, J and clone size, that table is used; D and trimming come from the DNA. A total of 150,000 or so clones appear in this sample, 90% to 95% of them only once. Roughly 2.5% of the sample is taken by the ten largest.

In light of the paper, this sample's time point label describes: baseline before first vaccination. Vaccinee samples came from UK trials COV001 and COV002, including a single-blind randomized controlled phase 2/3 trial of AZD1222 (ChAdOx1 nCoV-19) in healthy adults. For TCRbeta chain sequencing, PBMC samples were collected from trial participants at day 0 and at day 28 after the second dose. The sequenced sample was peripheral blood, obtained on day 0 of AZD1222 vaccination. This receptor was obtained from an adult in good health.

The DNA sequence is TGTGCCAGCGCCTTGACTACAGACAATGAGCAGTTCTTC. Its translation reads: CASALTTDNEQFF. Rearrangement joined TRBV19 to TRBJ2-1; a weak D assignment points to TRBD2 (5 bases agree). The germline ends are 14 bases apart after V is trimmed by 9 bases and J by 5 bases. From its cysteine to its phenylalanine, the CDR3 spans 13 amino acids. The read is trimmed to its CDR3 DNA, 39 bases read in frame from base 1. Via the germline V gene (reference sequence), CDR1 is LNHDA and CDR2 SQIVND.